The TCR beta chain described here comes from a study of blood T cell repertoires in COVID-19. Study in general: COVID-19 samples, acute and convalescent, were from the United States, Italy and Spain. Nucleic acid was either cDNA or gDNA, and it came from T cells, B-cell-depleted T cells, or PBMCs.

Per the original data handling: Reference gene primer amplification in the assay estimated nucleated cell counts. Libraries were prepared by immunoSEQ multiplex PCR; TCRdb keeps only in-frame clonotypes and omits some of them. D and trimming come from the DNA, and the V and J calls and clone size come from that table. This table has approximately 240,000 clones, around 86% appearing once. CDR1 LGHNA and CDR2 YNFKEQ come from the germline V gene. Unmatched junction bases numbered 7, after V lost 4 bases and J lost 5 bases. The CDR3 extends over 16 amino acids. The source is a woman under 40 who had recovered from COVID-19. The sample comprised peripheral blood. The chain employs TRBV4-2 and TRBJ2-7; 14 positions agree with TRBD2. CDR3 nucleotide sequence: TGTGCCAGCAGCCCGACTAGCGGGGGGGCCCAGGACGAGCAGTACTTC. As protein: CASSPTSGGAQDEQYF.